This T cell receptor beta chain was found in a study of cytomegalovirus exposure and HLA in healthy donors. Study outcomes and limitations: Previous analysis showed most TCR beta V segments were productive about 87% or about 30% of the time.

With regard to this clone: Its antigen is undetermined.

The PCR was carried out with 60 Vbeta primers and 13 Jbeta primers. The data were produced by immunoSEQ multiplex PCR, yet TCRdb's version contains in-frame clones alone and is incomplete. The sample holds some 150,000 clones; roughly 79% are singletons and the top ten take 1.3% to 1.5%. Germline V gene lookup returns CDR1 MDHEN and CDR2 SYDVKM. V lost 1 base to trimming and J lost 0 bases, with 9 bases between them. The CDR3 sequence is 16 residues long. V and J are TRBV28 and TRBJ1-4; the D is unclear. This TCR came from a woman in her thirties or forties in good health and CMV-seronegative. Sample: PBMCs. The DNA for the CDR3 is TGTGCCAGCAGTTTATACCAAGTAGCAACTAATGAAAAACTGTTTTTT. This translates into CASSLYQVATNEKLFF.